This T cell receptor (beta chain) was documented in a study of tumor and adjacent non-tumor tissue in lung cancer. Study overall: Histology: under 15 adenocarcinoma, a couple of squamous cell carcinoma, 1 small cell lung cancer.

Germline V CDR1 and CDR2: WSHSY, SAAADI. This CDR3 has 13 residues. TCRbeta libraries were built with three rounds of nested PCR, modified from ARM-PCR. Via MiXCR, TCRdb re-called the multiplex PCR reads, giving one row per CDR3 protein. The data contain over 40,000 distinct CDR3 sequences, 60% to 70% of them singletons. Comment on this clonotype: The antigen remains undetermined. A junction end diverges from the germline sequence, so it may reflect a read error.

Regarding the study as a whole: Significantly higher TCR diversity was found in tumor than normal lung. Tumor repertoires had a smaller top 100 clone share than normal lung.

The template was RNA from unsorted bulk tissue. This non-tumor lung sample came from over 3 cm beyond the tumor edge. Source material: distant non-tumor lung tissue. The chain uses TRBV10-2 and TRBJ1-5, with D hard to call. This receptor was taken from a woman in her thirties or forties with non-small cell lung cancer. CDR3 sequence (DNA): TGCTCCAGCAGTGATTGCAGCAATCAGCCCCAGCATTTT. This gives the protein CSSSDCSNQPQHF.